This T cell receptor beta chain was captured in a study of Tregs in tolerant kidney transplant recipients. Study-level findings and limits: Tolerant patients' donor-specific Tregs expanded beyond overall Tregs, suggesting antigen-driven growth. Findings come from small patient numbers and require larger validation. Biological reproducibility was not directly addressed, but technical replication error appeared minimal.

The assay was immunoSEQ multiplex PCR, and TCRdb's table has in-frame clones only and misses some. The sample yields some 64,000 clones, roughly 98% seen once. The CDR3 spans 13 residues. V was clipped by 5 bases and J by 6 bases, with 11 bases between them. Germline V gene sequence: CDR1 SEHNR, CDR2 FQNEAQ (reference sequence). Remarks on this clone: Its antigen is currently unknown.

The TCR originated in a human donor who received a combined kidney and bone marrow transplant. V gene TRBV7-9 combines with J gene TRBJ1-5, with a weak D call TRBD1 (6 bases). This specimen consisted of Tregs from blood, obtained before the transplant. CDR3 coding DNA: TGTGCCAGCAGCATACAGGGCCCTCAGCCCCAGCATTTT. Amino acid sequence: CASSIQGPQPQHF.